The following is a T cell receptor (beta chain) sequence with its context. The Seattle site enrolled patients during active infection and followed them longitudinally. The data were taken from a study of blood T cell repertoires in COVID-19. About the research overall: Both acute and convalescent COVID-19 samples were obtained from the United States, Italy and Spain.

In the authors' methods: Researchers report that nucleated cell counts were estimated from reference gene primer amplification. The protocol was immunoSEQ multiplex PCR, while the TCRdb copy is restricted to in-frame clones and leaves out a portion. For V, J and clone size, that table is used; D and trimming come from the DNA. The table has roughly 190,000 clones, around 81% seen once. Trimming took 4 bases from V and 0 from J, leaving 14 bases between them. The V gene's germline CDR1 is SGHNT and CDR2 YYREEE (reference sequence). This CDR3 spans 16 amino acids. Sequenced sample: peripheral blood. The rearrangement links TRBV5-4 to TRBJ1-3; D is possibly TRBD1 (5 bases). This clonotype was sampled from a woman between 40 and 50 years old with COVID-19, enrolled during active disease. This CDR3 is CASSATGQDSGNTIYF. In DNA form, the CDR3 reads TGTGCCAGCAGCGCCACAGGTCAGGACTCTGGAAACACCATATATTTT. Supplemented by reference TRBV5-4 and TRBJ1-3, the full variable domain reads ETGVTQSPTHLIKTRGQQVTLRCSSQSGHNTVSWYQQALGQGPQFIFQYYREEENGRGNFPPRFSGLQFPNYSSELNVNALELDDSALYLCASSATGQDSGNTIYFGEGSWLTVV.